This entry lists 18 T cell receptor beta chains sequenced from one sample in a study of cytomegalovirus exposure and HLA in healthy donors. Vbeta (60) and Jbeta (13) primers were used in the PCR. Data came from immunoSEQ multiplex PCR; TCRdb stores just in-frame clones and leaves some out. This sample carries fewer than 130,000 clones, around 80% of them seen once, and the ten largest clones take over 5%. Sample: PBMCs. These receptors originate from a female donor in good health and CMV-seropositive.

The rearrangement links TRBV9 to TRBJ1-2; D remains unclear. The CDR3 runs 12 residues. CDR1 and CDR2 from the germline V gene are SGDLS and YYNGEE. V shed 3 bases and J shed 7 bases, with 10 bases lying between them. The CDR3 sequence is CASSDDIFGYTF. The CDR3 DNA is TGTGCCAGCAGCGATGACATCTTTGGCTACACCTTC.

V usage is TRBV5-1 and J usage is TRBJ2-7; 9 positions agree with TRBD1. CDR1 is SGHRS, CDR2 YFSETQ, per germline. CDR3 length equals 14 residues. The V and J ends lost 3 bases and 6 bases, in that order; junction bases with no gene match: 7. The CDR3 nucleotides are TGCGCCAGCAGCTCGGGACAGGGTATCAGCGAGCAGTACTTC. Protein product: CASSSGQGISEQYF. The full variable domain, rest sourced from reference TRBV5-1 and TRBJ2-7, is KAGVTQTPRYLIKTRGQQVTLSCSPISGHRSVSWYQQTPGQGLQFLFEYFSETQRNKGNFPGRFSGRQFSNSRSEMNVSTLELGDSALYLCASSSGQGISEQYFGPGTRLTVT.

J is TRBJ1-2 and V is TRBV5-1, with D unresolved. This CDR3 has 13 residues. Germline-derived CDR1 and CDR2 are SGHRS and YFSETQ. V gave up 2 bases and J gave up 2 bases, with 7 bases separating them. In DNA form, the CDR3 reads TGCGCCAGCAGCTTCGTCCAGAACTATGGCTACACCTTC. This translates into CASSFVQNYGYTF.

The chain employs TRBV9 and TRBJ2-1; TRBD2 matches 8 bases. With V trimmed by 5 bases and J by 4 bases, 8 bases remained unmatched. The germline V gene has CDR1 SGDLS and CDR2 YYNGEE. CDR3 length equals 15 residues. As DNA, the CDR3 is TGTGCCAGCAGTGACGGTAGCGGGGAGTACAATGAGCAGTTCTTC. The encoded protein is CASSDGSGEYNEQFF. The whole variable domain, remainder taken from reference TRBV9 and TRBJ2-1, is DSGVTQTPKHLITATGQRVTLRCSPRSGDLSVYWYQQSLDQGLQFLIQYYNGEERAKGNILERFSAQQFPDLHSELNLSSLELGDSALYFCASSDGSGEYNEQFFGPGTRLTVL.

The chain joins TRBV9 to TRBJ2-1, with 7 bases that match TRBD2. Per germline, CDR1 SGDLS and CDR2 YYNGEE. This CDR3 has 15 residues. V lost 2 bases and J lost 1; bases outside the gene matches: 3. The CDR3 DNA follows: TGTGCCAGCAGCGTGGGGGGGAAATCCTACAATGAGCAGTTCTTC. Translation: CASSVGGKSYNEQFF.

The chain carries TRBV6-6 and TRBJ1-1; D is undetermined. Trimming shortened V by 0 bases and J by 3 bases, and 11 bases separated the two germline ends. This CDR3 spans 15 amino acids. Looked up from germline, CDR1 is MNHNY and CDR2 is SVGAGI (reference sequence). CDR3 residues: CASSYSTRGDTEAFF. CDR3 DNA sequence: TGTGCCAGCAGTTACTCAACACGGGGAGACACTGAAGCTTTCTTT.

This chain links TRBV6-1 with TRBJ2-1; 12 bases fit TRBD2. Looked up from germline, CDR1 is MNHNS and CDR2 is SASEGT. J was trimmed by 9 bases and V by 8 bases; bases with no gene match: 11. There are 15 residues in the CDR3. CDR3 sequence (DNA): TGTGCCAGCCAACCGGGGCTAGCGGGGGGGTCTGAGCAGTTCTTC. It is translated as CASQPGLAGGSEQFF.

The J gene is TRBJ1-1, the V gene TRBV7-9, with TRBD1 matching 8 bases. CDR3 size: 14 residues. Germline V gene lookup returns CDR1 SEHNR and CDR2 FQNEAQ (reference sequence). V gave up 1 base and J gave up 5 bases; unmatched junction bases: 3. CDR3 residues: CASSLGTGLTEAFF. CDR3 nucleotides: TGTGCCAGCAGCTTAGGGACAGGGTTAACTGAAGCTTTCTTT.

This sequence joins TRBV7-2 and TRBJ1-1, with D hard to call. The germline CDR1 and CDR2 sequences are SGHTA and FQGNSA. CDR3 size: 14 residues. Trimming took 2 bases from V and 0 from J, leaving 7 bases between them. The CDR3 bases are TGTGCCAGCAGCTTAAAAACGGTGAACACTGAAGCTTTCTTT. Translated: CASSLKTVNTEAFF.

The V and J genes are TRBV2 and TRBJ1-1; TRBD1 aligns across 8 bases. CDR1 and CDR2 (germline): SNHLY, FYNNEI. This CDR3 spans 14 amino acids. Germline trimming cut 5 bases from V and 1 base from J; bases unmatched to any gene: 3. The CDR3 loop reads CASSPGGANTEAFF. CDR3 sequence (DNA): TGTGCCAGCAGTCCAGGGGGCGCGAACACTGAAGCTTTCTTT.

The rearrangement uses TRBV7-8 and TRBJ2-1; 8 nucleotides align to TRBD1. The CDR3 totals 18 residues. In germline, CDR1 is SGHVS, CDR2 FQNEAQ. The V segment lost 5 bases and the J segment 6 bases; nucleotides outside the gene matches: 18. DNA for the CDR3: TGTGCCAGCAGCCCCCGGACCACTCGGACAGGGCCCTGCAATGAGCAGTTCTTC. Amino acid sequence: CASSPRTTRTGPCNEQFF.

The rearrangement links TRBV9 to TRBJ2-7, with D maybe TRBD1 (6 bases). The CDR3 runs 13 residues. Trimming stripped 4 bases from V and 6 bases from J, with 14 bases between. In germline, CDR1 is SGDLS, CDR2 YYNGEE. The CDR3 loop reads CASSRQDFGEQYF. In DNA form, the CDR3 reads TGTGCCAGCAGCCGACAGGACTTCGGCGAGCAGTACTTC.

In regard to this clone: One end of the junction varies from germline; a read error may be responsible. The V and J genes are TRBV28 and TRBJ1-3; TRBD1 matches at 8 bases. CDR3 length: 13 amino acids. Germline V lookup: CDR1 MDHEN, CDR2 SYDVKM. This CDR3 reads CTTGARSGNTIYF. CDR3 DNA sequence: TGCACGACAGGGGCCCGGTCTGGAAACACCATATATTTT.

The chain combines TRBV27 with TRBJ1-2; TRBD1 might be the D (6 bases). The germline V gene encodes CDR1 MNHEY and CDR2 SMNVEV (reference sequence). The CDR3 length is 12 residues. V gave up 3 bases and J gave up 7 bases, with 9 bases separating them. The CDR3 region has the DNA TGTGCCAGCAGTTTGAGGGGGGGTGGCTACACCTTC. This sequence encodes CASSLRGGGYTF.

The CDR3 reads CASSSGGGRSYEQYF. CDR3 coding DNA: TGCGCCAGCAGCTCCGGGGGGGGCCGCAGCTACGAGCAGTACTTC. This sequence joins TRBV4-1 and TRBJ2-7; TRBD2 agrees at 8 bases. The CDR3 has 15 residues. After removal of 5 bases from V and 3 bases from J, the junction contained 9 bases not matched to a gene. Germline values: CDR1 MGHRA, CDR2 YSYEKL.

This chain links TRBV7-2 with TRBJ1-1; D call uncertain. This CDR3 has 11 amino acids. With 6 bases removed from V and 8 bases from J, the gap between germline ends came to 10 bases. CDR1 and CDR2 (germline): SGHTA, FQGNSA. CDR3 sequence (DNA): TGTGCCAGCAGGAGGTGGGAGGAAGCTTTCTTT. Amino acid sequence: CASRRWEEAFF.

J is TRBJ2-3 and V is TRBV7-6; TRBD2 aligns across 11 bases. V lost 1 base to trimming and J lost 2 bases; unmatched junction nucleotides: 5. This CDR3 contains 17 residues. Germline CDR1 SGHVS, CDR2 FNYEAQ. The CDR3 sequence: CASSLVLAGGSTDTQYF. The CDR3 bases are TGTGCCAGCAGCTTAGTTCTAGCGGGGGGATCCACAGATACGCAGTATTTT.

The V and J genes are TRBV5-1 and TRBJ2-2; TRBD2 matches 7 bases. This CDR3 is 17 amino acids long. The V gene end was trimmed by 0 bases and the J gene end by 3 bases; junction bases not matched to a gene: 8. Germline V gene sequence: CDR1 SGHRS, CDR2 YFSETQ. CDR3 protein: CASSLDGGGPDTGELFF. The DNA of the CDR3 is TGCGCCAGCAGCTTGGATGGGGGAGGGCCTGACACCGGGGAGCTGTTTTTT.